This TCR beta chain was obtained from a study of T cells in localized non-small cell lung cancer. On this clone itself: Its matching antigen is unknown.

Germline CDR1 and CDR2: MGHDK and SYGVNS. Trimming took 3 bases from V and 0 from J, leaving 6 bases between them. This CDR3 spans 15 amino acids. Study results and caveats: In adjacent lung appeared a median 57 of the top 100 tumor clones. Clonality peaked in uninvolved adjacent lung rather than tumor. Elevated circulating T cell density in blood was associated with longer overall survival. Only one tumor region went through sequencing, so heterogeneity may still be there.

The protocol was immunoSEQ multiplex PCR, while the TCRdb copy is restricted to in-frame clones and leaves out a portion. Among around 30,000 clones listed, 80% to 90% were seen once. Sample: peripheral blood, taken before any cancer treatment. The chain couples TRBV25-1 to TRBJ1-6; D is ambiguous. The sequence was collected from a male donor aged 60 or over with stage I lung adenocarcinoma. In DNA form, the CDR3 reads TGTGCCAGCAGTGAGGAGGGCTCCTATAATTCACCCCTCCACTTT. It is translated as CASSEEGSYNSPLHF.